These 8 T cell receptor beta chains were sequenced from one sample in a study of blood T cell repertoires in COVID-19. The protocol was immunoSEQ multiplex PCR, while the TCRdb copy is restricted to in-frame clones and leaves out a portion. The repertoire has 140,000 to 150,000 clones, approximately 80% of them found once; the top ten carry less than 5.5%. Sequencing used peripheral blood. Every receptor here comes from a woman aged 50 to 65 with acute or convalescent COVID-19.

The V gene is TRBV20-1, the J gene TRBJ1-1, with a possible D match to TRBD1 (5 bases). Trimming pared 5 bases from V and 11 bases from J, leaving 15 bases between. The CDR3 contains 11 residues. CDR1 DFQATT and CDR2 SNEGSKA come from the germline V gene (reference sequence). The CDR3 DNA sequence: TGCAGTGCTCGCCGGGGACTGTGGGCTTTCTTT. This codes for CSARRGLWAFF.

As regards this clone: It is unclear where the CDR3 begins or ends on the DNA, so no DNA is shown, and the CDR3 is as TCRdb lists it. The V call is TRBV21-1, the J call TRBJ2-5; whether TRBD2, the table's D call, matches the DNA was not checked. TRBV21-1 is shown as a pseudogene. The CDR3 is made up of 18 amino acids, end residues included. The CDR3 region is CASSTQATQRWGGGTQYF.

The chain combines TRBV6-1 with TRBJ1-5; 7 bases fit TRBD1. After removal of 3 bases from V and 5 bases from J, the junction contained 1 base not matched to a gene. Per the germline V gene, CDR1 is MNHNS and CDR2 is SASEGT. The CDR3 is 13 residues long. CDR3: CASSDQGDQPQHF. As DNA, the CDR3 is TGTGCCAGCAGTGACCAGGGGGATCAGCCCCAGCATTTT.

As concerns this clone: At one end, the junction sequence differs from germline, possibly due to a read error. This chain connects TRBV30 to TRBJ2-3, with a weak D call TRBD2 (7 bases). In germline, CDR1 is GTSNPN, CDR2 SVGIG (reference sequence). This CDR3 has 15 amino acids. The CDR3 sequence is CAWGVWRGGRDTQYF. CDR3 DNA sequence: TGTGCCTGGGGTGTATGGCGCGGGGGCCGAGATACGCAGTATTTT.

DNA of the CDR3: TGTGCCAGCAGTTTAGAAGGGACTAGCGTCCACGAGCAGTACTTC. Residues: CASSLEGTSVHEQYF. The rearrangement joins TRBV28 to TRBJ2-7; 10 positions agree with TRBD2. The CDR3 has 15 residues. The V segment lost 2 bases and the J segment 5 bases; nucleotides outside the gene matches: 6. Germline CDR1 and CDR2: MDHEN and SYDVKM.

This rearrangement joins TRBV6-5 to TRBJ1-4, with TRBD1 identical over 10 bases. The CDR3 is 14 residues long. Germline-derived CDR1 and CDR2 are MNHEY and SVGAGI. V lost 4 bases to trimming and J lost 6 bases; unmatched junction nucleotides: 2. The CDR3 DNA is TGTGCCAGCAGTTTGGGACAGGGGCATGAAAAACTGTTTTTT. Residues: CASSLGQGHEKLFF.

V and J are TRBV6-5 and TRBJ2-1; TRBD2 matches at 7 bases. Germline V gene data show CDR1 as MNHEY and CDR2 as SVGAGI. The V gene end was trimmed by 6 bases and the J gene end by 10 bases; junction bases not matched to a gene: 9. The CDR3 length is 13 residues. The CDR3 reads CASSFLGGNEQFF. The CDR3 DNA reads as TGTGCCAGCAGCTTTTTGGGGGGGAACGAGCAGTTCTTC.

The gene calls are TRBV5-6 and TRBJ1-5, with D possibly being TRBD1 (5 bases). V was cut by 3 bases and J by 5 bases, with 15 bases left in between. Germline V gene sequence: CDR1 SGHDT, CDR2 YYEEEE. This CDR3 has 15 amino acids. The CDR3 nucleotides read TGTGCCAGCAGCTATGTGGGCAGGGATGATCAGCCCCAGCATTTT. Protein sequence: CASSYVGRDDQPQHF.